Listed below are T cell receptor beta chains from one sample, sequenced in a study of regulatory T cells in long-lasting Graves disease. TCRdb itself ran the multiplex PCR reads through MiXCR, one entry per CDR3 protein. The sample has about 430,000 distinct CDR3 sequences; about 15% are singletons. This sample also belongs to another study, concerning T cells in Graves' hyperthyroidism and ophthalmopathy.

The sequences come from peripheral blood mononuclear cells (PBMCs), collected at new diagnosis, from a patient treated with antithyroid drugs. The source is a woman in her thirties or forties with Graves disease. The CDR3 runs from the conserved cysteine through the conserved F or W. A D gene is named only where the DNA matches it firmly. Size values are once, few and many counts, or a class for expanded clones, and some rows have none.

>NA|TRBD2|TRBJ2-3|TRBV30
TGTGCCTGGAGGCTCCGACTAGCGGGAGTCACAGATACGCAGTATTTT
CAWRLRLAGVTDTQYF
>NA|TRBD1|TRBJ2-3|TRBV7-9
TGTGCCAGCAGCTTAGTACAGGGGGGTACGGTCCTGTATTTT
CASSLVQGGTVLYF
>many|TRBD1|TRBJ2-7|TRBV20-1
TGCAGTGCTAGAGATCGGGGACAGACCTCCTACGAGCAGTACTTC
CSARDRGQTSYEQYF
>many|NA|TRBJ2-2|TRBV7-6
TGTGCCAGCCAACCGGGTAGCACCGGGGAGCTGTTTTTT
CASQPGSTGELFF
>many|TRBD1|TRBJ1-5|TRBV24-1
TGTGCCACCAGTGATTACCGGGACAGGGGCTCCCATTATAGCAATCAGCCCCAGCATTTT
CATSDYRDRGSHYSNQPQHF
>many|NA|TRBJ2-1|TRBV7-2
TGTGCCAGCAGCTTAGGGGGGGAGACCTACAATGAGCAGTTCTTC
CASSLGGETYNEQFF
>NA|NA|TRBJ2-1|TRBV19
TGTGCCAGTAGTACCCGGAGCGGGTATTACAATGAGCAGTTCTTC
CASSTRSGYYNEQFF
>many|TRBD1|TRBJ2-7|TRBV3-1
TGTGCCAGCAGGGAAGGGACAGCCTCATACGAGCAGTACTTC
CASREGTASYEQYF
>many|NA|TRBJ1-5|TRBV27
TGTGCCAGCAGTTTATGGAGCAATCAGCCCCAGCATTTT
CASSLWSNQPQHF
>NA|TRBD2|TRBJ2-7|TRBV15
TGTGCCACCAGCAGCACCATTCCGGGACTAGCGGGTATAGAGCAGTACTTC
CATSSTIPGLAGIEQYF
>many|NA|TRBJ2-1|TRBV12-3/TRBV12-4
TGTGCCAGCAGAAACGACAGGAGCTACAATGAGCAGTTCTTC
CASRNDRSYNEQFF
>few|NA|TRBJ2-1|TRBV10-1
TGCGCCAGCAGTGAGTCCCCACAGGGTCATGAGCAGTTCTTC
CASSESPQGHEQFF
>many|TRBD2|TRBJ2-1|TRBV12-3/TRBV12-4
TGTGCCAGCAGTCAGACAAGCGGGATTATACGGTATGAGCAGTTCTTC
CASSQTSGIIRYEQFF
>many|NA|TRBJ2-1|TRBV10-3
TGTGCCATCAAGAGCCGGGAGACAGGGAGATACAATGAGCAGTTCTTC
CAIKSRETGRYNEQFF
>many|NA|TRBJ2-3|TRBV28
TGTGCCAGCAGTTACCTAACCTCAAGCACAGATACGCAGTATTTT
CASSYLTSSTDTQYF
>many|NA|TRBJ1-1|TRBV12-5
TGTGCTAGTGGTTTCGTCCTGTACCGGACAGCGAACACTGAAGCTTTCTTT
CASGFVLYRTANTEAFF
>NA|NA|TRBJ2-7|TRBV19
TGTGCCAGTAGTATGTTGGGGCAGGGGCTCTACGAGCAGTACTTC
CASSMLGQGLYEQYF
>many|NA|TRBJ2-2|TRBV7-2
TGTGCCAGCAGCTTAGCTCTACCCTACACCGGGGAGCTGTTTTTT
CASSLALPYTGELFF
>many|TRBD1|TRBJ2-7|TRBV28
TGTGCCAGCACCCGGGGACAGGGGGCTGGCTACGAGCAGTACTTC
CASTRGQGAGYEQYF
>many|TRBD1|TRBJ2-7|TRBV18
TGTGCCAGCTCACCACCGGGACAGACCTACGAGCAGTACTTC
CASSPPGQTYEQYF
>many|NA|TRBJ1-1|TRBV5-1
TGCGCCAGCAGCTTGGGGGGGGATATGAACACTGAAGCTTTCTTT
CASSLGGDMNTEAFF
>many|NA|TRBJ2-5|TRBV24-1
TGTGCCACCAGTGACCCCTGGTCCCAAGAGACCCAGTACTTC
CATSDPWSQETQYF
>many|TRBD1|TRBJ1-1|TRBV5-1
TGCGCCAGCAGCTTAGACAGGGCTACACTGGTTACTGAAGCTTTCTTT
CASSLDRATLVTEAFF
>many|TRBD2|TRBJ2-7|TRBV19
TGTGCCAGTAGTACGACTAGCGGGAACTACGAGCAGTACTTC
CASSTTSGNYEQYF
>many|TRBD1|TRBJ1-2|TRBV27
TGTGCCAGCAGCGAAAGACAGGGGTTTCATGGCTACACCTTC
CASSERQGFHGYTF
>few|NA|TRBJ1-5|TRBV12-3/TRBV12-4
TGTGCCAGCAGTTCCGTCGGCGGGGGCCTCAATCAGCCCCAGCATTTT
CASSSVGGGLNQPQHF
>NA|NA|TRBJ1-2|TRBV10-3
TGTGCCATCAGTGAGTTACCGGGATCTCCGCCCTATGGCTACACCTTC
CAISELPGSPPYGYTF